The next 29 T cell receptor beta chains were all read from a single sample in a study of CD8+ T cells in alopecia areata. RNA was extracted and reverse transcribed into cDNA as the sequencing template. Assay used: immunoSEQ multiplex PCR; TCRdb lists only in-frame clones, some missing. The sample gives about 200,000 clones, 50% to 60% of which show up once; roughly 1.5% is in the top ten. Treatment here: oral pan-JAK inhibitor, 5-10 mg twice daily. The specimen was CD4+ T cells sorted from blood, collected at week 4, from a patient treated with tofacitinib. These receptors all stem from a human donor with alopecia areata.

CDR3 region: CASSFMTSGTYNEQFF. CDR3 DNA sequence: TGCGCCAGCAGTTTTATGACTAGCGGGACCTACAATGAGCAGTTCTTC. This chain connects TRBV5-1 to TRBJ2-1; TRBD2 agrees at 11 bases. Losses at the gene ends were 5 bases for V and 2 bases for J; bases not matched to a gene: 6. Germline assignment: CDR1 SGHRS and CDR2 YFSETQ. CDR3 size: 16 residues.

The J gene is TRBJ2-3, the V gene TRBV29-1; D is uncertain. Germline V gene sequence: CDR1 SQVTM, CDR2 ANQGSEA. The length of the CDR3 is 11 residues. V shed 5 bases and J shed 0 bases, with 3 bases lying between them. CDR3 in DNA: TGCAGCGTTTCTAGCACAGATACGCAGTATTTT. Its translation: CSVSSTDTQYF.

This clone was picked up a small number of times. The V gene is TRBV2, the J gene TRBJ2-2; the match to TRBD2 covers 12 bases. After removal of 8 bases from V and 4 bases from J, the junction contained 5 bases not matched to a gene. Germline loops: CDR1 SNHLY, CDR2 FYNNEI. This CDR3 region has 15 residues. The DNA of the CDR3 is TGTGCCAGCCGTGGACTAGCGGGGCCCACCGGGGAGCTGTTTTTT. Amino acids: CASRGLAGPTGELFF.

The CDR3 here is CASSQETGSGANVLTF. CDR3 sequence (DNA): TGTGCCAGCAGCCAAGAAACGGGCTCTGGGGCCAACGTCCTGACTTTC. J is TRBJ2-6 and V is TRBV14; D unclear. The germline CDR1 and CDR2 sequences are SGHDN and FVKESK. This CDR3 is built from 16 residues. Trimming removed 0 bases at V and 0 bases at J, with 6 bases between.

CDR3 nucleotides: TGCAGCGTTGAGAGGGCTTTAGGGAACACTGAAGCTTTCTTT. As protein: CSVERALGNTEAFF. The V and J genes are TRBV29-1 and TRBJ1-1; D gene ambiguous. Germline CDR1 and CDR2: SQVTM and ANQGSEA. Trimming shortened V by 3 bases and J by 1 base, and 12 bases separated the two germline ends. This CDR3 comprises 14 residues.

The rearrangement links TRBV2 to TRBJ1-1; the match to TRBD1 covers 7 bases. Unmatched junction bases numbered 10, after V lost 10 bases and J lost 5 bases. The CDR3 is made up of 13 amino acids. Germline CDR1 SNHLY, CDR2 FYNNEI. In nucleotides, the CDR3 is TGTGCCATATACCGACAGGGAAAAACTGAAGCTTTCTTT. It specifies CAIYRQGKTEAFF.

This clone was detected only a few times. The CDR3 bases are TGCAGCGGCAGGGGAGGGACAGGAGACGCAAGTGGCTACACCTTC. Protein product: CSGRGGTGDASGYTF. The chain has TRBV29-1 and TRBJ1-2, with 8 bases fitting TRBD1. Germline CDR1 SQVTM, CDR2 ANQGSEA. The V segment lost 7 bases and the J segment 7 bases; nucleotides outside the gene matches: 17. The CDR3 is 15 residues long.

The rearrangement joins TRBV7-2 to TRBJ1-5; D is uncertain. V lost 5 bases, J lost 6 bases, and 8 bases lay in between. The CDR3 totals 12 residues. CDR1 is SGHTA and CDR2 is FQGNSA in the germline V gene. The CDR3: CASSPPFQPQHF. In nucleotides, the CDR3 is TGTGCCAGCAGCCCCCCCTTTCAGCCCCAGCATTTT.

This rearrangement joins TRBV4-3 to TRBJ1-6, with no clear D. CDR3 length: 16 amino acids. Trimming removed 0 bases at V and 11 bases at J, with 17 bases between. The germline V gene encodes CDR1 LGHNA and CDR2 YSLEER. CDR3: CASSQDLGLRAAPLHF. The CDR3 nucleotides read TGCGCCAGCAGCCAAGATCTCGGACTCCGGGCGGCACCCCTCCACTTT.

This chain links TRBV18 with TRBJ2-2, with no clear D. Germline lookup yields CDR1 KGHSH and CDR2 LQKENI. The ends were cut back, 3 bases at V and 7 bases at J, with 6 bases in the middle. This CDR3 contains 12 residues. The CDR3 nucleotides are TGTGCCAGCTCACCCCTGGGCGGGGAGCTGTTTTTT. This sequence encodes CASSPLGGELFF.

This chain joins TRBV4-3 and TRBJ2-4; possible D gene TRBD1, 6 bases. With 0 bases removed from V and 9 bases from J, the gap between germline ends came to 12 bases. Germline CDR1 and CDR2: LGHNA and YSLEER. The CDR3 totals 14 residues. CDR3 nucleotide sequence: TGCGCCAGCAGCCAAGAAGTAGGGGGAGCCATTCAGTACTTC. This gives the protein CASSQEVGGAIQYF.

This clone turned up a few times. This rearrangement joins TRBV7-3 to TRBJ2-4, with D unresolved. The CDR3 is 13 amino acids. Deletions cut 2 bases from V and 9 bases from J, with 11 bases between. CDR1 is SGHTA, CDR2 FQGTGA, per germline. Here the CDR3 DNA reads TGTGCCAGCAGCTTAGGACCCTCGGGCATTCAGTACTTC. Its translation is CASSLGPSGIQYF.

This clone has a handful of counts. The chain combines TRBV29-1 with TRBJ2-5, with TRBD2 matching over 9 bases. The V gene end was trimmed by 3 bases and the J gene end by 1 base; junction bases not matched to a gene: 6. The CDR3 is 15 amino acids. Germline assignment: CDR1 SQVTM and CDR2 ANQGSEA. This CDR3 reads CSVEEGLASQETQYF. The CDR3 nucleotides are TGCAGCGTTGAGGAGGGACTAGCATCCCAAGAGACCCAGTACTTC.

The chain combines TRBV4-3 with TRBJ2-7; D not resolved. This CDR3 is 13 amino acids long. V was shortened by 3 bases and J by 5 bases, with 11 bases between the two germline ends. Germline V gene sequence: CDR1 LGHNA, CDR2 YSLEER. The CDR3 loop reads CASSQRTRDEQYF. Here the CDR3 DNA reads TGCGCCAGCAGCCAGAGAACCCGGGACGAGCAGTACTTC.

This chain links TRBV9 with TRBJ1-3; D unresolved. V shed 0 bases and J shed 4 bases, with 8 bases lying between them. This CDR3 comprises 14 residues. Germline values: CDR1 SGDLS, CDR2 YYNGEE. The CDR3 sequence: CASSVATDGNTIYF. CDR3 DNA sequence: TGTGCCAGCAGCGTAGCTACCGACGGAAACACCATATATTTT.

This chain links TRBV15 with TRBJ2-5; D remains ambiguous. The CDR3 extends over 14 amino acids. Trimming took off 0 bases at V and 5 bases at J, with 10 bases between the two ends. The germline V gene has CDR1 LNHNV and CDR2 YYDKDF (reference sequence). The CDR3 here is CATSRDLPSETQYF. The DNA of the CDR3 is TGTGCCACCAGCAGAGATTTACCCTCGGAGACCCAGTACTTC.

This chain links TRBV7-2 with TRBJ1-1; D uncertain. Trimming took off 1 base at V and 6 bases at J, with 9 bases between the two ends. Looked up from germline, CDR1 is SGHTA and CDR2 is FQGNSA. The length of the CDR3 is 13 residues. The CDR3 region has the DNA TGTGCCAGCAGCTTAGGGGTTCTGGCTGAAGCTTTCTTT. This sequence encodes CASSLGVLAEAFF.

This clone has a single count. The chain carries TRBV7-6 and TRBJ2-5; 7 positions agree with TRBD1. V was clipped by 4 bases and J by 5 bases; unmatched bases: 16. Germline V gene sequence: CDR1 SGHVS, CDR2 FNYEAQ. The CDR3 is made up of 17 amino acids. CDR3 in amino acids: CASSSRTSLTGLETQYF. CDR3 nucleotide sequence: TGTGCCAGCAGCTCAAGAACGTCCTTGACAGGGCTGGAGACCCAGTACTTC.

The chain uses TRBV9 and TRBJ1-2; perhaps TRBD1 as D (5 bases). This CDR3 is built from 15 residues. Trimming removed 0 bases at V and 2 bases at J, with 11 bases between. The germline CDR1 and CDR2 sequences are SGDLS and YYNGEE. The CDR3 sequence is CASSVDGASNYGYTF. The CDR3 DNA reads as TGTGCCAGCAGCGTAGATGGGGCCTCGAACTATGGCTACACCTTC.

In its sample, this clone was seen a few times. V and J are TRBV29-1 and TRBJ2-1; 9 bases are shared with TRBD2. Germline V gene lookup returns CDR1 SQVTM and CDR2 ANQGSEA. V lost 7 bases, J lost 4 bases, and 11 bases stayed unmatched. The CDR3 totals 15 residues. CDR3 DNA sequence: TGCAGCGCTCCCGGGACTAGCCTGTCTTACAATGAGCAGTTCTTC. It encodes CSAPGTSLSYNEQFF.

The V call is TRBV27, the J call TRBJ1-2, with TRBD1 matching 7 bases. This CDR3 is built from 12 residues. V dropped 6 bases and J dropped 8; count of bases not matched to a gene: 6. Germline values: CDR1 MNHEY, CDR2 SMNVEV (reference sequence). DNA for the CDR3: TGTGCCAGCAGGGAGACAGGGAGGGGCTACACCTTC. Translated: CASRETGRGYTF.

The rearrangement joins TRBV4-3 to TRBJ1-6; D gene ambiguous. Germline CDR1 reads LGHNA; CDR2 reads YSLEER. The CDR3 has 14 amino acids. V was trimmed by 1 base and J by 10 bases, leaving 11 bases between them. CDR3 sequence: CASSQGHHGSPLHF. The CDR3 nucleotides read TGCGCCAGCAGCCAAGGGCATCACGGATCACCCCTCCACTTT.

V gene TRBV25-1 combines with J gene TRBJ2-7, with D maybe TRBD2 (5 bases). In germline, CDR1 is MGHDK, CDR2 SYGVNS. CDR3 size: 14 residues. Between the trimmed V and J ends, which lost 7 bases and 2 bases, there was a span of 15 bases. The CDR3 region has the DNA TGTGCCAGCAACGCCGGCGGGTACCCCTACGAGCAGTACTTC. Amino acids: CASNAGGYPYEQYF.

The genes are TRBV27 and TRBJ2-7, with D tentatively TRBD1 (5 bases). Germline assignment: CDR1 MNHEY and CDR2 SMNVEV (reference sequence). The CDR3 has 13 residues. V lost 4 bases, J lost 3 bases, and 10 bases lay in between. As DNA, the CDR3 is TGTGCCAGCAGTTCCACGACAGTCTACGAGCAGTACTTC. Encoded protein: CASSSTTVYEQYF.

The rearrangement joins TRBV29-1 to TRBJ2-1; D possibly corresponds to TRBD1 (7 bases). V was trimmed by 6 bases and J by 5 bases, leaving 17 bases between them. The germline gives CDR1 SQVTM, CDR2 ANQGSEA. The CDR3 contains 14 residues. This chain's CDR3 is CSVPTGRWDNEQFF. The CDR3 nucleotides are TGCAGCGTCCCGACAGGGAGGTGGGACAATGAGCAGTTCTTC.

This sequence joins TRBV25-1 and TRBJ2-7; TRBD1 is a possible D gene (5 bases). Germline V gene sequence: CDR1 MGHDK, CDR2 SYGVNS. This CDR3 contains 12 residues. V lost 6 bases and J 2 bases, leaving 8 bases between the germline ends. This CDR3 reads CASRDTPYEQYF. For the CDR3, the DNA is TGTGCCAGCAGGGACACCCCCTACGAGCAGTACTTC.

V usage is TRBV5-6 and J usage is TRBJ1-2; tentatively, D is TRBD1 (6 bases). Trimming left V 3 bases short and J 7 bases short, with 19 bases between. Germline V gives CDR1 SGHDT, CDR2 YYEEEE. CDR3 length equals 15 residues. The CDR3 spells CASSSRAGQISGYTF. CDR3 DNA: TGTGCCAGCAGCTCCAGGGCAGGACAGATCAGTGGCTACACCTTC.

This clone has a handful of counts. The gene calls are TRBV13 and TRBJ2-4; possibly TRBD2 for D (5 bases). The CDR3 spans 15 residues. Trimming removed 5 bases from V and 4 bases from J, with 15 bases in between. Germline lookup yields CDR1 PRHDT and CDR2 FYEKMQ (reference sequence). The CDR3 is CASSRTAPGKNIQYF. CDR3 nucleotides: TGTGCCAGCAGCCGGACTGCTCCAGGAAAAAACATTCAGTACTTC.

There are a few counts of this clone. V is TRBV5-1 and J is TRBJ2-7, with 7 bases identical to TRBD1. The junction had 7 bases not matched to a gene; V was cut back by 4 bases and J by 3 bases. Germline lookup yields CDR1 SGHRS and CDR2 YFSETQ. This CDR3 has 14 residues. This CDR3 is CASSAGTAGYEQYF. CDR3 DNA sequence: TGCGCCAGCAGCGCCGGGACAGCTGGCTACGAGCAGTACTTC.